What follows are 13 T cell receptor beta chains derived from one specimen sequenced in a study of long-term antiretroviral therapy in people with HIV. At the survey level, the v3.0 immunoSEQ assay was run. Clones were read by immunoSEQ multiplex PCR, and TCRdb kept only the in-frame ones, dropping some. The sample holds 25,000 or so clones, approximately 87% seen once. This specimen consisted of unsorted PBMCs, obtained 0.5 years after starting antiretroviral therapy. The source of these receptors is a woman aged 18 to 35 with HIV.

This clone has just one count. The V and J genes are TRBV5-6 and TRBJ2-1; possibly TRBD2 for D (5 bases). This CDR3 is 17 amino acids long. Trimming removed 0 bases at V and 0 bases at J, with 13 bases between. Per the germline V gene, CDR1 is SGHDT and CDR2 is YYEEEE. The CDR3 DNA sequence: TGTGCCAGCAGCTTGGTCTGGCGGACTTACTCCTACAATGAGCAGTTCTTC. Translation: CASSLVWRTYSYNEQFF.

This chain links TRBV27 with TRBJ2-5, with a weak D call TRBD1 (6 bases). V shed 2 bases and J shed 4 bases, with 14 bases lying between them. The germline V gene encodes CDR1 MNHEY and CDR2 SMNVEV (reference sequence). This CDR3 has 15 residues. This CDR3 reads CASSLETGVGETQYF. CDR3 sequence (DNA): TGTGCCAGCAGTTTAGAGACAGGCGTGGGAGAGACCCAGTACTTC.

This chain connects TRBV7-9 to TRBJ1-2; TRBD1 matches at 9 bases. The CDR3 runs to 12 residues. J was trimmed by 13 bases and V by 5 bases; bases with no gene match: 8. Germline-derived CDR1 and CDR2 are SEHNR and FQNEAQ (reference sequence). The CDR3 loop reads CASSPGGQGCTF. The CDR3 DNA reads TGTGCCAGCAGCCCCGGAGGACAGGGGTGCACCTTC. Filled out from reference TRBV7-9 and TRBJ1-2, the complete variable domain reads DTGVSQNPRHKITKRGQNVTFRCDPISEHNRLYWYRQTLGQGPEFLTYFQNEAQLEKSRLLSDRFSAERPKGSFSTLEIQRTEQGDSAMYLCASSPGGQGCTFGSGTRLTVV.

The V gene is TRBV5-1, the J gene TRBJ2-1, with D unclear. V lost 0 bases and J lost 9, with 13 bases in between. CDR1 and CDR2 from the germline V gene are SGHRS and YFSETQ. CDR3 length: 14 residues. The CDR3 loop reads CASSLESQSTEQFF. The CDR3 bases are TGCGCCAGCAGCTTGGAAAGTCAGTCGACTGAGCAGTTCTTC. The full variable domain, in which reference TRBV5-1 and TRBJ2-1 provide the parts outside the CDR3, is KAGVTQTPRYLIKTRGQQVTLSCSPISGHRSVSWYQQTPGQGLQFLFEYFSETQRNKGNFPGRFSGRQFSNSRSEMNVSTLELGDSALYLCASSLESQSTEQFFGPGTRLTVL.

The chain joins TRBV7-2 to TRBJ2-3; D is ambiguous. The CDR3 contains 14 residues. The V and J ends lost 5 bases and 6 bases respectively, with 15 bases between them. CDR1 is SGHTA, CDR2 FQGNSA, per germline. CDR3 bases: TGTGCCAGCAGCCAGGACCAACCTGGGGATACGCAGTATTTT. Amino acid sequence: CASSQDQPGDTQYF. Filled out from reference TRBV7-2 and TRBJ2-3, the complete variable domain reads GAGVSQSPSNKVTEKGKDVELRCDPISGHTALYWYRQSLGQGLEFLIYFQGNSAPDKSGLPSDRFSAERTGGSVSTLTIQRTQQEDSAVYLCASSQDQPGDTQYFGPGTRLTVL.

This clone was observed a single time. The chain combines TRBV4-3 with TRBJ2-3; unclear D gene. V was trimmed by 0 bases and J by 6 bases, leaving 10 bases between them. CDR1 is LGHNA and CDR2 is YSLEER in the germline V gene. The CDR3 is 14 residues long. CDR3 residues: CASSQERHLDTQYF. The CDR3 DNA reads TGCGCCAGCAGCCAAGAAAGGCATTTGGATACGCAGTATTTT.

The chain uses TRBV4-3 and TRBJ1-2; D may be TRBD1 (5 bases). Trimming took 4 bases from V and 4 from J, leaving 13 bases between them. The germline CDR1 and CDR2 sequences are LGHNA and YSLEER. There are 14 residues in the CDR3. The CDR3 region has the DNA TGCGCCAGCAGCCCCCGGGGGGTAAGCTATGGCTACACCTTC. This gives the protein CASSPRGVSYGYTF.

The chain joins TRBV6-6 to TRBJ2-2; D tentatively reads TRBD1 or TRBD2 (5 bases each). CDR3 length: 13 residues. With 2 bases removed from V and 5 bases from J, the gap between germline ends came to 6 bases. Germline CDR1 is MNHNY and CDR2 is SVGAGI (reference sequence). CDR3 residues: CASSYGGTGELFF. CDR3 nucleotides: TGTGCCAGCAGTTACGGGGGTACCGGGGAGCTGTTTTTT.

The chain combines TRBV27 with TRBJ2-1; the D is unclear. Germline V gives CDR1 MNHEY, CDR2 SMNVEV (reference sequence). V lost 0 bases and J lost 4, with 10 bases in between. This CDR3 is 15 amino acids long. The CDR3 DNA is TGTGCCAGCAGTTTATCGATAGTCCAGTACAATGAGCAGTTCTTC. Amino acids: CASSLSIVQYNEQFF.

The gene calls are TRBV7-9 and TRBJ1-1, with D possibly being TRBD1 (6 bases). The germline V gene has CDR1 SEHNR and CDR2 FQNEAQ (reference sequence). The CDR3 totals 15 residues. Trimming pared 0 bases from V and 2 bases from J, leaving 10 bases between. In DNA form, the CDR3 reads TGTGCCAGCAGCTTAGCAGACAGGCTTAACACTGAAGCTTTCTTT. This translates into CASSLADRLNTEAFF.

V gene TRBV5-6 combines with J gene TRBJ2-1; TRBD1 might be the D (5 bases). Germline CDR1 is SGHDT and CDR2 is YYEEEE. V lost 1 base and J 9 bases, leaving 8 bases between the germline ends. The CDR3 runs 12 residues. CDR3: CASSLRGLEQFF. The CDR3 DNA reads TGTGCCAGCAGCTTGAGGGGTCTTGAGCAGTTCTTC. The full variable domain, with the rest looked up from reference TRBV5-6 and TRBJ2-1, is DAGVTQSPTHLIKTRGQQVTLRCSPKSGHDTVSWYQQALGQGPQFIFQYYEEEERQRGNFPDRFSGHQFPNYSSELNVNALLLGDSALYLCASSLRGLEQFFGPGTRLTVL.

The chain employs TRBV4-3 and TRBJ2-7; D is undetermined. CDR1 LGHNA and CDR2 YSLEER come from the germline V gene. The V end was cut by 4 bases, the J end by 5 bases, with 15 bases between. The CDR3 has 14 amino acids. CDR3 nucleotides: TGCGCCAGCAGCCCGGGTATACATGTGGACGAGCAGTACTTC. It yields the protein CASSPGIHVDEQYF.

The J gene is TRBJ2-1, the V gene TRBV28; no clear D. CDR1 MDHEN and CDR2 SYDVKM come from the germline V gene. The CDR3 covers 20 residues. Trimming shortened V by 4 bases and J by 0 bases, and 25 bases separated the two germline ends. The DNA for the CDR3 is TGTGCCAGCAGTTCGATGATGACGAAAGGCCCGATAGCCTCCTACAATGAGCAGTTCTTC. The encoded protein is CASSSMMTKGPIASYNEQFF.